This note documents a single T cell receptor (beta chain) sequence. The data stem from a study of blood T cell repertoires in COVID-19. Study-wide context: COVID-19 samples collected from the United States, Italy and Spain covered acute and convalescent phases.

Seattle's enrolled individuals joined amid active infection and were then monitored longitudinally. V gave up 4 bases and J gave up 4 bases, with 19 bases separating them. This CDR3 has 16 amino acids. Source study methods: Reference gene primer amplification gave nucleated cell count estimates. Here immunoSEQ multiplex PCR was the method, and the copy in TCRdb shows in-frame clones only, minus some. V and J calls and clone size are given by that table; D and trimming were obtained from the DNA. The sample records about 96,000 clones, over 85% being singletons. Sequenced sample: peripheral blood. The V and J genes are TRBV23-1 and TRBJ1-2; maybe TRBD1 (6 bases). Being an ORF, TRBV23-1 has a function that is uncertain. The sequence was obtained from a human donor with COVID-19, enrolled during active disease. The donor label of this sample is uncertain. The CDR3 bases are TGCGCCAGCAGTCCCAGGGGCTTCCCGATCCGCTATGGCTACACCTTC. As protein: CASSPRGFPIRYGYTF.